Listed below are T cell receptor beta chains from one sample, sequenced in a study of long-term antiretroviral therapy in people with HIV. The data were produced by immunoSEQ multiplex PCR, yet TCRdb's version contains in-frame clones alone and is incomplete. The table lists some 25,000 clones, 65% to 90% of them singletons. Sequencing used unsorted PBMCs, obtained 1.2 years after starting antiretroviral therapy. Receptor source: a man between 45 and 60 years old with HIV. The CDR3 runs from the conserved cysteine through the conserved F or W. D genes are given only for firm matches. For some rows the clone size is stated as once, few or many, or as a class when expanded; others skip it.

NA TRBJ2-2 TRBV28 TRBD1 CATRTGMTGELFF TGTGCCACCAGGACAGGGATGACCGGGGAGCTGTTTTTT
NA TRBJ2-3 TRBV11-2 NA CASSGQTDTQYF TGTGCCAGCAGCGGACAGACAGATACGCAGTATTTT
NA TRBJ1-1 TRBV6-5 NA CASSFNRNTEAFF TGTGCCAGCAGTTTTAACAGGAACACTGAAGCTTTCTTT
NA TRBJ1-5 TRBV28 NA CASSLPSYSNQPQHF TGTGCCAGCAGTTTACCCAGCTATAGCAATCAGCCCCAGCATTTT
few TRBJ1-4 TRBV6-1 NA CASSAANRDGREKLFF TGTGCCAGCAGTGCCGCCAACCGGGACGGGCGGGAAAAACTGTTTTTT
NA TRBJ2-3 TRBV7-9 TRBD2 CASSPRLAGGEADTQYF TGTGCCAGCAGTCCTCGACTAGCGGGGGGGGAGGCAGATACGCAGTATTTT
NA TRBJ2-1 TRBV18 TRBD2 CASSRTSGSYNEQFF TGTGCCAGCTCACGGACTAGCGGCTCCTACAATGAGCAGTTCTTC
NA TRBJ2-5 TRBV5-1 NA CASSLTSRGDKETQYF TGCGCCAGCAGCTTGACTAGCCGAGGGGACAAAGAGACCCAGTACTTC
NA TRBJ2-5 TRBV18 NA CASSPRGTETQYF TGTGCCAGCTCACCACGGGGTACGGAGACCCAGTACTTC
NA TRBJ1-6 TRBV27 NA CASSLGVFYNSPLHF TGTGCCAGCAGTTTGGGGGTTTTCTATAATTCACCCCTCCACTTT
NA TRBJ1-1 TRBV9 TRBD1 CASSITPRGTEAFF TGTGCCAGCAGCATTACTCCCAGGGGGACTGAAGCTTTCTTT
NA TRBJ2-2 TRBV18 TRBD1 CASSPTGAPTGELFF TGTGCCAGCTCACCGACAGGGGCGCCCACCGGGGAGCTGTTTTTT
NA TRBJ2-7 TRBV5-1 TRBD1 CASSFTTGAYEQYF TGCGCCAGCAGCTTTACTACAGGGGCCTACGAGCAGTACTTC
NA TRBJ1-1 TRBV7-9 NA CASSLGQNTEAFF TGTGCCAGCAGCTTAGGACAGAACACTGAAGCTTTCTTT
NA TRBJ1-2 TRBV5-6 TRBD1 CASSLIGTGDGYTF TGTGCCAGCAGCTTGATAGGGACAGGGGATGGCTACACCTTC
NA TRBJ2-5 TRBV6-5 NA CASSYSRYREIQYF TGTGCCAGCAGTTACTCTCGGTACCGGGAGATCCAGTACTTC
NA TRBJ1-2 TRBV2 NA CASNGGREREYGNGYTF TGTGCCAGCAATGGGGGCAGGGAGCGGGAATATGGAAATGGCTACACCTTC
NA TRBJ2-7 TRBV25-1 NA CASSELGISYEQYF TGTGCCAGCAGTGAATTGGGTATATCCTACGAGCAGTACTTC
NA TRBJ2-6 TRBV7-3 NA CASSMDGDVSGANVLTF TGTGCCAGCAGCATGGATGGGGACGTCTCTGGGGCCAACGTCCTGACTTTC
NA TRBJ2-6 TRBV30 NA CACSVWFGSGANVLTF TGTGCCTGTTCAGTCTGGTTTGGCTCTGGGGCCAACGTCCTGACTTTC
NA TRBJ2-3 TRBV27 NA CASSSYGQFSTDTQYF TGTGCCAGCAGTTCGTACGGACAGTTTAGCACAGATACGCAGTATTTT
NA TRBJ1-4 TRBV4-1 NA CASLSQSGRRNEKLFF TGCGCCAGTCTCTCTCAGAGCGGCAGGAGGAATGAAAAACTGTTTTTT
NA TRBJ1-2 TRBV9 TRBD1 CASSGSGTGGYGYTF TGTGCCAGCAGCGGATCCGGGACAGGGGGCTATGGCTACACCTTC
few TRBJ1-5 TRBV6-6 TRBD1 CASSYSTGLGQPQHF TGTGCCAGCAGTTACTCGACAGGGCTGGGTCAGCCCCAGCATTTT
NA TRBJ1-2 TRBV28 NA CASSLIGSNYGYTF TGTGCCAGCAGTTTAATTGGTTCTAACTATGGCTACACCTTC
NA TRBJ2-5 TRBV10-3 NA CAISRDQGETQYF TGTGCCATCAGCCGGGACCAGGGAGAGACCCAGTACTTC
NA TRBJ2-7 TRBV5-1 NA CASSLAAGSTYEQYF TGCGCCAGCAGCTTGGCGGCAGGTTCAACCTACGAGCAGTACTTC
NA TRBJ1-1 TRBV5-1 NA CASGSGSGERNTEAFF TGCGCCAGCGGCTCGGGGTCGGGAGAGCGGAACACTGAAGCTTTCTTT
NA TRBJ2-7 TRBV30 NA CAWSADSYYEQYF TGTGCCTGGAGTGCCGACAGCTATTACGAGCAGTACTTC
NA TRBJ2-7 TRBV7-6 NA CASSLAASYEQYF TGTGCCAGCAGCTTAGCGGCCTCCTACGAGCAGTACTTC
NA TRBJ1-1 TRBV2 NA CASGQARLLNTEAFF TGTGCCAGCGGCCAGGCCCGTCTTCTGAACACTGAAGCTTTCTTT
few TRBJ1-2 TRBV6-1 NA CASSEAATRQVYGYTF TGTGCCAGCAGTGAAGCGGCGACGAGGCAGGTCTATGGCTACACCTTC
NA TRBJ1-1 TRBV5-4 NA CASSLLGARPNTEAFF TGTGCCAGCAGCTTGTTAGGGGCCAGGCCCAACACTGAAGCTTTCTTT
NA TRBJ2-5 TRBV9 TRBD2 CASSVGTSGAQETQYF TGTGCCAGCAGCGTGGGTACTAGCGGAGCCCAAGAGACCCAGTACTTC
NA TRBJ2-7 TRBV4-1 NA CASSQGGWGEDEQYF TGCGCCAGCAGCCAGGGTGGCTGGGGGGAAGACGAGCAGTACTTC
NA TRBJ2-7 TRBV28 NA CASSPRGVFYEQYF TGTGCCAGCAGCCCCCGAGGGGTCTTCTACGAGCAGTACTTC
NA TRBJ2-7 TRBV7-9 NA CASSFMGDTYEQYF TGTGCCAGCAGCTTCATGGGGGATACCTACGAGCAGTACTTC
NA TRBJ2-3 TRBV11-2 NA CASSLVPGTDTQYF TGTGCCAGCAGCTTAGTCCCAGGCACAGATACGCAGTATTTT
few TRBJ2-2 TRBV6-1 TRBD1 CASIGQGYTGELFF TGTGCCAGCATTGGACAGGGCTACACCGGGGAGCTGTTTTTT
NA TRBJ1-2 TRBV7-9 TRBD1 CASSLETGAFGYTF TGTGCCAGCAGCTTAGAGACAGGGGCATTTGGCTACACCTTC
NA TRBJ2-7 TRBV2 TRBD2 CASSVASGFDEQYF TGTGCCAGCAGTGTGGCTAGCGGGTTCGACGAGCAGTACTTC
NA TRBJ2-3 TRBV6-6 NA CASSYQRTDTQYF TGTGCCAGCAGTTACCAGAGAACAGATACGCAGTATTTT
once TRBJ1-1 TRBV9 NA CASSRFVTGDTEAFF TGTGCCAGCAGCAGATTCGTAACAGGAGACACTGAAGCTTTCTTT
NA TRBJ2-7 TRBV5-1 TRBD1 CASSLGGDSSYEQYF TGCGCCAGCAGCTTGGGAGGGGACAGCTCCTACGAGCAGTACTTC
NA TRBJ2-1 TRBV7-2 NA CASSLRAGRYGEQFF TGTGCCAGCAGCTTAAGGGCTGGGAGGTACGGGGAGCAGTTCTTC
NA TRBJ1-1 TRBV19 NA CASSIGWGLSHTEAFF TGTGCCAGTAGTATCGGTTGGGGATTATCTCACACTGAAGCTTTCTTT
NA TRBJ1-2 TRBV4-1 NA CASSQVGTLIFYGYTF TGCGCCAGCAGCCAAGTCGGGACTCTTATCTTCTATGGCTACACCTTC
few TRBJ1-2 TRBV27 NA CASSPTLAGRYTF TGTGCCAGCAGTCCCACACTTGCGGGGCGCTACACCTTC
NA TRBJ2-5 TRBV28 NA CASSAPLVGGPGETQYF TGTGCCAGCTCAGCCCCCCTCGTCGGGGGGCCTGGGGAGACCCAGTACTTC
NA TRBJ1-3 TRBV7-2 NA CASLPAGHGSGNTIYF TGTGCCAGCCTCCCCGCGGGGCATGGCTCTGGAAACACCATATATTTT
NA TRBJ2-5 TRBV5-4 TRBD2 CASASGGIQETQYF TGTGCCAGCGCCTCGGGGGGGATACAAGAGACCCAGTACTTC